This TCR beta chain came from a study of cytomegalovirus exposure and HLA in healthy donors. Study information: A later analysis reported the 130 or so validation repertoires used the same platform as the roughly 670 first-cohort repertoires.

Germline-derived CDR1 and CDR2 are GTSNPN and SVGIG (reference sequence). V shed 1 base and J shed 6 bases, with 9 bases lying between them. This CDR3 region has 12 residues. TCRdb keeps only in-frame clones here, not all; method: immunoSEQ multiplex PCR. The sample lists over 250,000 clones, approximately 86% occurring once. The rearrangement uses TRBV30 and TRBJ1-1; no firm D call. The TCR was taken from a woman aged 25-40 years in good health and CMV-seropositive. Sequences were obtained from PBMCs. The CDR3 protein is CAWSAEEPEAFF. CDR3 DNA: TGTGCCTGGAGTGCAGAGGAACCTGAAGCTTTCTTT.